One and the same sample provided the 14 T cell receptor beta chains below, sequenced in a study of T cells in localized non-small cell lung cancer. Clones were read by immunoSEQ multiplex PCR, and TCRdb kept only the in-frame ones, dropping some. The data show roughly 84,000 clones, with roughly 91% seen just once and under 25% held by the top ten. Specimen: peripheral blood, collected before any cancer treatment. Receptor source: a woman aged 35 to 70 with stage I squamous cell lung carcinoma.

The chain uses TRBV7-6 and TRBJ1-6; 10 bases match TRBD1. The CDR3 length is 14 residues. Unmatched junction bases numbered 3, after V lost 5 bases and J lost 8 bases. Germline V gene data show CDR1 as SGHVS and CDR2 as FNYEAQ. The DNA for the CDR3 is TGTGCCAGCAGCCTTGGGACAGGGGATTCACCCCTCCACTTT. Its translation is CASSLGTGDSPLHF.

Concerning this clone itself: Other DNA sequences in the sample encode the same CDR3. J is TRBJ2-1 and V is TRBV6-6; D possibly matches TRBD1 or TRBD2 (5 bases each). CDR1 MNHNY and CDR2 SVGAGI come from the germline V gene (reference sequence). Deletions cut 2 bases from V and 6 bases from J, with 5 bases between. The CDR3 spans 12 residues. DNA for the CDR3: TGTGCCAGCAGTTACGGGGGCAATGAGCAGTTCTTC. This codes for CASSYGGNEQFF.

This sequence joins TRBV30 and TRBJ1-6, with a tentative D call TRBD1 (6 bases). The CDR3 is 15 amino acids. In germline, CDR1 is GTSNPN, CDR2 SVGIG (reference sequence). The V end lost 3 bases, the J end lost 4 bases, and 13 bases lay between the germline ends. The CDR3 protein is CAWRALDRYNSPLHF. CDR3 bases: TGTGCCTGGAGAGCCCTGGACAGATATAATTCACCCCTCCACTTT.

The table lists this clone with a few counts. The chain recombines TRBV14 with TRBJ2-7; D remains ambiguous. Germline V gene lookup returns CDR1 SGHDN and CDR2 FVKESK. V was cut by 4 bases and J by 6 bases, with 13 bases left in between. The CDR3 loop spans 13 amino acids. The CDR3 DNA reads TGTGCCAGCAGCCCGTTTCAGCTCGGCGAGCAGTACTTC. Translation: CASSPFQLGEQYF.

The chain uses TRBV9 and TRBJ1-5, with D unresolved. The CDR3 consists of 15 residues. Trimming shortened V by 4 bases and J by 0 bases, and 11 bases separated the two germline ends. CDR1 and CDR2 from the germline V gene are SGDLS and YYNGEE. In nucleotides, the CDR3 is TGTGCCAGCAGCCCCCACTTCGTTAGCAATCAGCCCCAGCATTTT. Protein: CASSPHFVSNQPQHF. Full variable domain (rest looked up from reference TRBV9 and TRBJ1-5): DSGVTQTPKHLITATGQRVTLRCSPRSGDLSVYWYQQSLDQGLQFLIQYYNGEERAKGNILERFSAQQFPDLHSELNLSSLELGDSALYFCASSPHFVSNQPQHFGDGTRLSIL.

CDR3: CASSDGAGGRDRGEQYF. The CDR3 coding sequence is TGTGCCAGCAGTGACGGCGCGGGGGGGCGGGATCGTGGCGAGCAGTACTTC. The J gene is TRBJ2-7, the V gene TRBV25-1; the match to TRBD2 covers 9 bases. This CDR3 comprises 17 residues. V shed 3 bases and J 6 bases; nucleotides not matched to a gene: 15. Germline V lookup: CDR1 MGHDK, CDR2 SYGVNS.

The CDR3 DNA follows: TGTGCCTCGGGGGCAGCACACACTGAAGCTTTCTTT. Its protein product is CASGAAHTEAFF. The chain has TRBV30 and TRBJ1-1, with D perhaps TRBD1 (6 bases). Trimming removed 7 bases at V and 3 bases at J, with 12 bases between. The CDR3 loop spans 12 amino acids. The germline gives CDR1 GTSNPN, CDR2 SVGIG (reference sequence).

This rearrangement joins TRBV6-5 to TRBJ1-6; no clear D gene. This CDR3 has 15 amino acids. V was cut by 0 bases and J by 1 base, with 4 bases left in between. From germline, CDR1 is MNHEY and CDR2 SVGAGI. Here the CDR3 reads CASSYSGSYNSPLHF. CDR3 DNA: TGTGCCAGCAGTTACTCAGGGTCCTATAATTCACCCCTCCACTTT.

This chain uses TRBV5-1 with TRBJ2-5, with TRBD1 matching over 7 bases. With 0 bases clipped from V and 3 bases from J, the junction kept 5 bases outside the gene matches. Germline values: CDR1 SGHRS, CDR2 YFSETQ. The CDR3 consists of 15 residues. In DNA, the CDR3 is TGCGCCAGCAGCTTGGATGGGACAGCTGAAGAGACCCAGTACTTC. Its protein is CASSLDGTAEETQYF.

The V gene is TRBV19, the J gene TRBJ2-4; either TRBD1 or TRBD2 may fit D (5 bases each). The V end lost 9 bases, the J end lost 0 bases, and 9 bases lay between the germline ends. CDR1 is LNHDA, CDR2 SQIVND, per germline (reference sequence). CDR3 length: 13 residues. CDR3 coding DNA: TGTGCCAGCATTGGGGGAGCCAAAAACATTCAGTACTTC. Its protein is CASIGGAKNIQYF. Combining the CDR3 with reference TRBV19 and TRBJ2-4 gives the whole variable domain DGGITQSPKYLFRKEGQNVTLSCEQNLNHDAMYWYRQDPGQGLRLIYYSQIVNDFQKGDIAEGYSVSREKKESFPLTVTSAQKNPTAFYLCASIGGAKNIQYFGAGTRLSVL.

The V and J genes are TRBV18 and TRBJ2-5; possible D gene TRBD2, 5 bases. Germline V lookup: CDR1 KGHSH, CDR2 LQKENI. CDR3 size: 13 residues. V was pared by 2 bases and J by 5 bases, with 9 bases between. CDR3 nucleotide sequence: TGTGCCAGCTCACCAGGGAGCCTGGAGACCCAGTACTTC. Translation: CASSPGSLETQYF.

The chain is built from TRBV5-1 and TRBJ2-1; D call uncertain. The CDR3 loop spans 14 amino acids. V was pared by 0 bases and J by 6 bases, with 10 bases between. CDR1 and CDR2 (germline): SGHRS, YFSETQ. The CDR3 loop is CASSLGATLNEQFF. The CDR3 DNA is TGCGCCAGCAGCTTGGGGGCTACCCTCAATGAGCAGTTCTTC.

The chain uses TRBV11-2 and TRBJ2-2, with D possibly being TRBD1 or TRBD2 (5 bases each). Germline V lookup: CDR1 SGHAT, CDR2 FQNNGV. This CDR3 region has 15 residues. Trimming stripped 1 base from V and 4 bases from J, with 10 bases between. DNA for the CDR3: TGTGCCAGCAGCTTAGGGGGGTATGGCACCGGGGAGCTGTTTTTT. This gives the protein CASSLGGYGTGELFF.

This chain's CDR3 is CASQGGDTEAFF. CDR3 DNA: TGTGCCAGCCAGGGGGGGGACACTGAAGCTTTCTTT. The chain is built from TRBV2 and TRBJ1-1; 7 bases match TRBD1. This CDR3 has 12 residues. Trimming at V came to 8 bases and at J to 3 bases, leaving 3 bases not matched to a gene. Germline CDR1 SNHLY, CDR2 FYNNEI.